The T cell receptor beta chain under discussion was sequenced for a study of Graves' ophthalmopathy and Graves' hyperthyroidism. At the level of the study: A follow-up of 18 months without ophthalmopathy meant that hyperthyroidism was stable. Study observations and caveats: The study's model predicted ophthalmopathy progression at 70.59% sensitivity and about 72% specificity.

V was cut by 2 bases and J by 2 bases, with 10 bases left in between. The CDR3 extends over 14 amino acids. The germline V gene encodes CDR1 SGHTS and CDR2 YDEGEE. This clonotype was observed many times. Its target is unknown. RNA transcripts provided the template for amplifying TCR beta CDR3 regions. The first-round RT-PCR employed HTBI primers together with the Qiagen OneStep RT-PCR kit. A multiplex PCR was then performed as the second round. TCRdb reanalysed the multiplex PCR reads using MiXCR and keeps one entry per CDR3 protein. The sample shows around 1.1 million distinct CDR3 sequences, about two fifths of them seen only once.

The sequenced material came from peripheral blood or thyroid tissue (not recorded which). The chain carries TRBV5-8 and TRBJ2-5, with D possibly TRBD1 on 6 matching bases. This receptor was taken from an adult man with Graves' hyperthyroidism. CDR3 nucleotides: TGTGCCAGCAGCTTCTCGGACAGTCAAGAGACCCAGTACTTC. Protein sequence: CASSFSDSQETQYF.